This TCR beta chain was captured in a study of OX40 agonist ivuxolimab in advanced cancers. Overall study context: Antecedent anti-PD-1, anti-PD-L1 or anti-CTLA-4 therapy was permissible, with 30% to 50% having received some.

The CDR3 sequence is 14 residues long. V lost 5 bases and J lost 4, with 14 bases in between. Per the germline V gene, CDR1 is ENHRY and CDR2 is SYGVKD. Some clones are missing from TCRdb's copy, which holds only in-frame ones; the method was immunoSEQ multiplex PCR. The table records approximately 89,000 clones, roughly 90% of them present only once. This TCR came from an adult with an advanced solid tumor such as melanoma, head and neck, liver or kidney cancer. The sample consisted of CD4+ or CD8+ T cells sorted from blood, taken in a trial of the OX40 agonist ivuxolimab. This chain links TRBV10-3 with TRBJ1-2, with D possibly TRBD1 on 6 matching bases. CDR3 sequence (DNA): TGTGCCATCAGTCCCGGACAGTCTGCCTATGGCTACACCTTC. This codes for CAISPGQSAYGYTF.